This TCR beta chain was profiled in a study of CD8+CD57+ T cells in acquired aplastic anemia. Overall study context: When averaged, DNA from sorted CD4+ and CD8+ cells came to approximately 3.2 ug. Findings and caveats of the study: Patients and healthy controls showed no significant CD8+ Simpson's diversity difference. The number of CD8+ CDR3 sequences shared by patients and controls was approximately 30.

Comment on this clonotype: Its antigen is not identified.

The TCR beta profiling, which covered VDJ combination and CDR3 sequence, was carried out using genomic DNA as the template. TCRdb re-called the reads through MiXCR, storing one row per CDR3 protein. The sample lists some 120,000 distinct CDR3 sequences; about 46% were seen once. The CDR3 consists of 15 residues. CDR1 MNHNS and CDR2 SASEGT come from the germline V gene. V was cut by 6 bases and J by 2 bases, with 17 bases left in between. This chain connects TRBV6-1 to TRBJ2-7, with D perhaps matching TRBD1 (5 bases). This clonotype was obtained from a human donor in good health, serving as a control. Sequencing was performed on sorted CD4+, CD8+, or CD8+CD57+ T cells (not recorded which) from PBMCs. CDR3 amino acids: CASRDTGESTYEQYF. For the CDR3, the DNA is TGTGCCAGCAGAGATACAGGAGAATCCACCTACGAGCAGTACTTC.